The rows below give T cell receptor beta chains drawn from one sample of a study of blood T cell repertoires in COVID-19. The assay was immunoSEQ multiplex PCR, and TCRdb's table has in-frame clones only and misses some. The data hold more than 200,000 clones, with about 83% observed a single time. Material for sequencing was peripheral blood. The receptors originated from a woman aged 50 to 60 with acute or convalescent COVID-19. Both conserved end residues are part of each CDR3. The order of the fields is V gene, J gene, clone size, D gene, CDR3 length, CDR3 protein. A D gene is named only where the DNA matches it firmly. Clone size is given for some rows only: seen once, a few or many times, or a class if the clone is expanded.

TRBV5-6,TRBJ2-7,NA,NA,14,CASSFKSGIGEQYF
TRBV6-6,TRBJ1-5,NA,NA,14,CASSYRQGNEPQHF
TRBV19,TRBJ2-2,NA,NA,12,CASSIRTGELFF
TRBV20-1,TRBJ1-1,NA,NA,14,CSASSRGLNTEAFF
TRBV19,TRBJ1-1,NA,NA,13,CASSTQGLLEAFF
TRBV6-6,TRBJ2-7,NA,TRBD1,13,CASRSGGRDEQYF
TRBV27,TRBJ1-2,NA,NA,15,CASSLVGGWGYGYTF
TRBV24-1,TRBJ2-5,NA,NA,18,CATSDSSFRSGIEETQYF
TRBV9,TRBJ2-7,NA,TRBD1,15,CASSVEGTGAYEQYF
TRBV12-5,TRBJ2-5,NA,NA,13,CASGLEVWETQYF
TRBV4-2,TRBJ2-3,NA,TRBD2,17,CASSQAGTSLEVHTQYF
TRBV12-3/TRBV12-4,TRBJ2-5,NA,NA,13,CASSLSESETQYF
TRBV28,TRBJ1-1,NA,NA,11,CASSLDGEAFF
TRBV15,TRBJ2-5,NA,TRBD2,16,CATRGEGGSPRETQYF
TRBV3-1/TRBV3-2,TRBJ1-3,NA,NA,14,CASSQDGGRNTIYF
TRBV5-4,TRBJ2-3,NA,NA,14,CASSLNSLGDTQYF
TRBV5-5,TRBJ2-3,NA,TRBD1,16,CASSPWDSASTDTQYF
TRBV6-5,TRBJ2-1,NA,NA,15,CASSYSSGLYNEQFF
TRBV9,TRBJ2-7,NA,TRBD2,15,CASSVGPSGSYEQYF
TRBV7-9,TRBJ1-5,NA,TRBD1,17,CASSLDLGTESNQPQHF
TRBV2,TRBJ2-3,NA,TRBD2,15,CASQIGLAGEDTQYF
TRBV7-3,TRBJ2-1,NA,TRBD2,17,CASSLWLAGGPGNEQFF
TRBV7-6,TRBJ1-3,few,NA,15,CASSFGGGSGNTIYF
TRBV5-1,TRBJ1-1,NA,NA,15,CASSLVPLGNTEAFF
TRBV6-5,TRBJ2-7,NA,TRBD1,15,CASSSKTGLSYEQYF
TRBV29-1,TRBJ1-1,NA,TRBD1,15,CSVTPSGGPGTEAFF
TRBV27,TRBJ1-1,few,NA,14,CASSYRATNTEAFF
TRBV7-2,TRBJ1-2,NA,NA,13,CASSPGQLYGYTF
TRBV7-6,TRBJ2-7,NA,NA,15,CASSSRGGRNDEQYF
TRBV6-1,TRBJ2-3,NA,TRBD2,16,CASSELAGRVADTQYF
TRBV21-1,TRBJ1-5,NA,NA,13,CASSKIPNQPQHF
TRBV10-2,TRBJ2-1,NA,TRBD2,22,CASSESIKGLAVTRSSYNEQFF